What follows describes a single T cell receptor beta chain. This sample stems from a study of T cell changes during pregnancy in multiple sclerosis. The ends lost 3 bases at V and 2 bases at J; junction bases unmatched: 13. CDR1 and CDR2 from the germline V gene are SGHTS and YDEGEE. This CDR3 region has 17 residues. Sequencing was performed with immunoSEQ multiplex PCR; in TCRdb, only in-frame clones are kept and a portion is missing. Among tens of thousands of clones listed, around 93% were seen once. The sequenced sample was CD4+ T cells from peripheral blood mononuclear cells, obtained after pregnancy. The TCR sequence derives from a female donor with multiple sclerosis, enrolled in a pregnancy study. The J gene is TRBJ2-5, the V gene TRBV5-8; 7 bases map to TRBD2. The CDR3 sequence: CASSSELARDIQETQYF. In DNA, the CDR3 is TGTGCCAGCAGCTCTGAACTAGCGCGTGACATTCAAGAGACCCAGTACTTC. The entire variable domain, with the rest obtained from reference TRBV5-8 and TRBJ2-5, is as follows: EAGVTQSPTHLIKTRGQQATLRCSPISGHTSVYWYQQALGLGLQFLLWYDEGEERNRGNFPPRFSGRQFPNYSSELNVNALELEDSALYLCASSSELARDIQETQYFGPGTRLLVL.